The 18 T cell receptor beta chains below all came from one sample that was sequenced in a study of shared clonotypes between healthy human individuals. Measured with immunoSEQ multiplex PCR; TCRdb has only the in-frame clones, and not every one. The sample shows a few million clones, more than 90% of them seen only once. Source material: naive CD4+ T cells sorted from blood. Stated subset: CD45RA+ positively selected. The receptors stem from a man aged 18-30 years in good health.

This clone has just one count. This sequence joins TRBV2 and TRBJ1-2, with 9 bases fitting TRBD1. In germline, CDR1 is SNHLY, CDR2 FYNNEI. V was clipped by 6 bases and J by 4 bases; unmatched bases: 6. This CDR3 has 14 residues. The CDR3 is CASSLGQGIYGYTF. CDR3 coding DNA: TGTGCCAGCAGCCTCGGACAGGGGATCTATGGCTACACCTTC.

The chain combines TRBV6-1 with TRBJ2-2; possible D gene TRBD2, 5 bases. CDR3 length: 14 residues. V lost 2 bases to trimming and J lost 7 bases, with 11 bases between them. Germline CDR1 reads MNHNS; CDR2 reads SASEGT. CDR3 amino acids: CASSEWRADGELFF. The CDR3 DNA is TGTGCCAGCAGTGAATGGCGGGCAGACGGGGAGCTGTTTTTT.

The chain joins TRBV27 to TRBJ2-1, with TRBD2 matching over 7 bases. In germline, CDR1 is MNHEY, CDR2 SMNVEV (reference sequence). Trimming took 6 bases from V and 8 from J; bases not matched to a gene: 7. This CDR3 has 13 residues. Here the CDR3 DNA reads TGTGCCAGCAGAAAAAGCGGGGTCCATGAGCAGTTCTTC. It encodes CASRKSGVHEQFF.

The V call is TRBV6-4, the J call TRBJ2-7; 10 nucleotides line up with TRBD1. The CDR3 extends over 17 amino acids. Germline loops: CDR1 MRHNA, CDR2 SNTAGT. Germline trimming cut 7 bases from V and 0 bases from J; bases unmatched to any gene: 12. The CDR3 loop reads CASKQRTGGTHSYEQYF. The CDR3 DNA sequence: TGTGCCAGCAAACAGCGGACAGGGGGAACCCACTCCTACGAGCAGTACTTC.

The genes are TRBV7-2 and TRBJ1-1; perhaps TRBD1 as D (5 bases). V was cut by 5 bases and J by 0 bases, with 13 bases left in between. Germline CDR1 and CDR2: SGHTA and FQGNSA. The CDR3 is 15 amino acids. This CDR3 reads CASSPAGRVNTEAFF. The CDR3 bases are TGTGCCAGCAGCCCCGCAGGCAGGGTGAACACTGAAGCTTTCTTT.

The chain combines TRBV28 with TRBJ2-2; D unclear. The CDR3 length is 12 residues. Looked up from germline, CDR1 is MDHEN and CDR2 is SYDVKM. V dropped 3 bases and J dropped 6 bases, with 5 bases sitting between them. CDR3 region: CASSFGPGELFF. DNA of the CDR3: TGTGCCAGCAGTTTCGGACCCGGGGAGCTGTTTTTT.

This rearrangement joins TRBV6-5 to TRBJ2-1, with 9 bases aligning to TRBD2. V shed 2 bases and J 4 bases; nucleotides not matched to a gene: 6. The CDR3 covers 16 residues. Germline CDR1 MNHEY, CDR2 SVGAGI. CDR3 sequence reads: CASSYGSAGGYNEQFF. The CDR3 nucleotides read TGTGCCAGCAGTTACGGGTCGGCGGGAGGGTACAATGAGCAGTTCTTC.

The chain combines TRBV19 with TRBJ1-5; 8 nucleotides line up with TRBD1. The CDR3 length is 14 residues. Germline lookup yields CDR1 LNHDA and CDR2 SQIVND (reference sequence). V shed 5 bases and J 8 bases; nucleotides not matched to a gene: 8. CDR3: CASSLDRVLEPQHF. In DNA form, the CDR3 reads TGTGCCAGTAGTTTGGACAGGGTGCTAGAGCCCCAGCATTTT.

In this sample, this clone turned up a few times. CDR3 nucleotide sequence: TGTGCCATCAGTGACTGGGACAGGGTCTATGGCTACACCTTC. It yields the protein CAISDWDRVYGYTF. This chain connects TRBV10-3 to TRBJ1-2; 9 positions match TRBD1. This CDR3 has 14 amino acids. Germline V lookup: CDR1 ENHRY, CDR2 SYGVKD. V gave up 3 bases and J gave up 4 bases; unmatched junction bases: 3.

V and J are TRBV4-1 and TRBJ2-1, with D tentatively TRBD1 (6 bases). The germline CDR1 and CDR2 sequences are MGHRA and YSYEKL. Trimming took off 3 bases at V and 6 bases at J, with 21 bases between the two ends. This CDR3 spans 17 amino acids. The CDR3 DNA sequence: TGCGCCAGCAGCCACCCAACAGGGCTCTTGGGCGGCAATGAGCAGTTCTTC. Translated: CASSHPTGLLGGNEQFF.

This clone was seen only once. The V call is TRBV5-1, the J call TRBJ1-6; 10 nucleotides agree with TRBD1. With 4 bases clipped from V and 10 bases from J, the junction kept 11 bases outside the gene matches. The V gene's germline CDR1 is SGHRS and CDR2 YFSETQ. This CDR3 comprises 16 residues. The CDR3 loop is CASSPIPGTGESPLHF. The CDR3 region has the DNA TGCGCCAGCAGCCCGATCCCGGGGACAGGGGAGTCACCCCTCCACTTT.

J is TRBJ2-6 and V is TRBV25-1; 7 nucleotides agree with TRBD2. Germline trimming cut 1 base from V and 2 bases from J; bases unmatched to any gene: 2. This CDR3 is built from 16 residues. Looked up from germline, CDR1 is MGHDK and CDR2 is SYGVNS. This chain's CDR3 is CASSEWGGAGANVLTF. CDR3 nucleotides: TGTGCCAGCAGTGAATGGGGAGGGGCTGGGGCCAACGTCCTGACTTTC.

The CDR3 protein is CASNNFPGNTIYF. DNA for the CDR3: TGTGCCAGCAACAACTTCCCTGGAAACACCATATATTTT. The gene calls are TRBV6-1 and TRBJ1-3, with D unclear. Germline CDR1 is MNHNS and CDR2 is SASEGT. CDR3 length equals 13 residues. V lost 7 bases to trimming and J lost 2 bases, with 9 bases between them.

The chain joins TRBV11-3 to TRBJ2-1; TRBD2 matches 7 bases. With 1 base clipped from V and 2 bases from J, the junction kept 5 bases outside the gene matches. The CDR3 has 16 residues. Germline CDR1 SGHNT, CDR2 YENEEA. In nucleotides, the CDR3 is TGTGCCAGCAGCTTAGCCTCTCGGGGGGCCTACAATGAGCAGTTCTTC. Translated: CASSLASRGAYNEQFF.

This clone was seen more than once but under ten times. Other DNA sequences from this sample encode an identical CDR3 as well. The gene calls are TRBV18 and TRBJ2-7; weak D call: TRBD1 (6 bases). Germline CDR1 reads KGHSH; CDR2 reads LQKENI. Trimming took off 4 bases at V and 0 bases at J, with 7 bases between the two ends. CDR3 size: 13 residues. In DNA form, the CDR3 reads TGTGCCAGCTCACTGGACAGCTCCTACGAGCAGTACTTC. Translating gives CASSLDSSYEQYF.

This sequence joins TRBV6-1 and TRBJ2-6; D gene ambiguous. Trimming shortened V by 2 bases and J by 2 bases, and 7 bases separated the two germline ends. CDR1 is MNHNS and CDR2 is SASEGT in the germline V gene. This CDR3 has 15 amino acids. As DNA, the CDR3 is TGTGCCAGCAGTGAAACGGCAGCTGGGGCCAACGTCCTGACTTTC. Encoded protein: CASSETAAGANVLTF.

This chain connects TRBV18 to TRBJ1-2, with D maybe TRBD1 (5 bases). Trimming left V 2 bases short and J 6 bases short, with 10 bases between. This CDR3 spans 13 amino acids. CDR1 is KGHSH and CDR2 is LQKENI in the germline V gene. The CDR3, as DNA: TGTGCCAGCTCACCAGGGACGACGGATGGCTACACCTTC. Translating gives CASSPGTTDGYTF.

This chain uses TRBV5-1 with TRBJ2-1; 8 bases agree with TRBD2. Trimming took 0 bases from V and 5 from J; bases not matched to a gene: 4. CDR3 length equals 15 residues. CDR1 is SGHRS, CDR2 YFSETQ, per germline. In nucleotides, the CDR3 is TGCGCCAGCAGCTTGGGGAGCGGGGGTAACAATGAGCAGTTCTTC. The encoded protein is CASSLGSGGNNEQFF. The full variable domain, its missing parts supplied by reference TRBV5-1 and TRBJ2-1, is KAGVTQTPRYLIKTRGQQVTLSCSPISGHRSVSWYQQTPGQGLQFLFEYFSETQRNKGNFPGRFSGRQFSNSRSEMNVSTLELGDSALYLCASSLGSGGNNEQFFGPGTRLTVL.